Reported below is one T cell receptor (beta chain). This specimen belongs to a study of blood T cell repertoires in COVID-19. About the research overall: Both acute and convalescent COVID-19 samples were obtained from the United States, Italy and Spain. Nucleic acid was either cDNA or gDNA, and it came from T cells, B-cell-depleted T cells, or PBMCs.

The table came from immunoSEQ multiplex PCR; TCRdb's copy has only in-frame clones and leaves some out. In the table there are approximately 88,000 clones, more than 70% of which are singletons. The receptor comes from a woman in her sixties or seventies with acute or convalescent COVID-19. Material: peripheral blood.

The CDR3 DNA reads TGTGCCAGCAGCCAAAGGTTTGGAGGGAGCGAGACCCAGTACTTC. Its protein is CASSQRFGGSETQYF. The genes are TRBV3-1 (or the pseudogene TRBV3-2) and TRBJ2-5; a weak D match, TRBD2 (6 bases). The CDR3 contains 15 residues. V lost 2 bases to trimming and J lost 5 bases, with 15 bases between them. The germline gives CDR1 LGHDT, CDR2 YNNKEL (reference sequence).